This paragraph reports one T cell receptor (beta chain). Its antigen is undetermined. The donors belonged to the roughly 130-subject validation cohort, separate from the roughly 650-subject first cohort. This specimen belongs to a study of cytomegalovirus exposure and HLA in healthy donors. Study results and limitations: The dataset shows that most TCR sequences were rare, while some public TCRs occurred in many donors. A few of the chains that were CMV-associated were confirmed in vitro to be specific for CMV antigens.

Sequencing was performed with immunoSEQ multiplex PCR; in TCRdb, only in-frame clones are kept and a portion is missing. The sample holds about 260,000 clones, roughly 87% seen once. This TCR was recovered from a woman in her twenties or thirties in good health and CMV-seronegative. Source material: PBMCs.

Here the CDR3 reads CASSVGWTQETQYF. The CDR3 nucleotides are TGTGCCAGCAGCGTAGGTTGGACACAAGAGACCCAGTACTTC. The V and J genes are TRBV9 and TRBJ2-5; tentative D call: TRBD1 (5 bases). The V end lost 0 bases, the J end lost 2 bases, and 8 bases lay between the germline ends. This CDR3 has 14 residues. CDR1 is SGDLS, CDR2 YYNGEE, per germline.